A selection of T cell receptor beta chains follows, all from one sample in a study of T cell responses to AZD1222 COVID-19 vaccine. Assay: immunoSEQ multiplex PCR; the TCRdb copy retains only in-frame clones and omits some. The table records under 200,000 clones, around 88% of them present only once. Here the sequenced sample was peripheral blood, taken 28 days after the second AZD1222 dose. Source of these receptors: an adult who received the AZD1222 COVID-19 vaccine. Each CDR3 is given with its conserved first and last residue. A D gene is named only where the DNA matches it firmly. Not every row has a clone size; where given, it reads once, few, many or a size class.

d_call: -
v_call: TRBV12-5
j_call: TRBJ1-2
clone_size: -
cdr3_nt: TGTGCTAGTGGTGGACAGCTTACTAACTATGGCTACACCTTC
cdr3_aa: CASGGQLTNYGYTF

d_call: -
v_call: TRBV29-1
j_call: TRBJ2-3
clone_size: -
cdr3_nt: TGCAGCGTTGAAGCTACAGGGAGCGGGTGGGAGGATACGCAGTATTTT
cdr3_aa: CSVEATGSGWEDTQYF

d_call: TRBD1
v_call: TRBV18
j_call: TRBJ1-1
clone_size: -
cdr3_nt: TGTGCCAGCTCACCTACAGGGGGCGGTAACACTGAAGCTTTCTTT
cdr3_aa: CASSPTGGGNTEAFF

d_call: TRBD1
v_call: TRBV5-6
j_call: TRBJ1-2
clone_size: -
cdr3_nt: TGTGCCAGCAGCTCGACAGGGTATGGCTACACCTTC
cdr3_aa: CASSSTGYGYTF

d_call: -
v_call: TRBV28
j_call: TRBJ1-4
clone_size: -
cdr3_nt: TGTGCCAGCAGTTTCGGGACGGCAACTAATGAAAAACTGTTTTTT
cdr3_aa: CASSFGTATNEKLFF

d_call: TRBD1
v_call: TRBV3-1/TRBV3-2
j_call: TRBJ2-7
clone_size: -
cdr3_nt: TGTGCCAGCAGCCAAGATCCGACAGGGAATTACGAGCAGTACTTC
cdr3_aa: CASSQDPTGNYEQYF

d_call: -
v_call: TRBV5-8
j_call: TRBJ1-3
clone_size: -
cdr3_nt: TGTGCCAGCAGCTACCTTGGGACAGGAAACACCATATATTTT
cdr3_aa: CASSYLGTGNTIYF

d_call: -
v_call: TRBV10-3
j_call: TRBJ2-7
clone_size: -
cdr3_nt: TGTGCCATCGGGGGGGGGACAGGACGATCCGAGCAGTACTTC
cdr3_aa: CAIGGGTGRSEQYF

d_call: -
v_call: TRBV7-8
j_call: TRBJ1-1
clone_size: -
cdr3_nt: TGTGCCAGCAGCGCCCCCAGGGGAATGAACACTGAAGCTTTCTTT
cdr3_aa: CASSAPRGMNTEAFF

d_call: -
v_call: TRBV5-1
j_call: TRBJ1-3
clone_size: once
cdr3_nt: TGCGCCAGCAGCTTGAGTGGCACAACTGGTGTATTTGGAAACACCATATATTTT
cdr3_aa: CASSLSGTTGVFGNTIYF

d_call: TRBD1
v_call: TRBV18
j_call: TRBJ2-7
clone_size: -
cdr3_nt: TGTGCCAGCTCATTTACGGGACAGAGCTCCTACGAGCAGTACTTC
cdr3_aa: CASSFTGQSSYEQYF

d_call: -
v_call: TRBV4-1
j_call: TRBJ2-5
clone_size: -
cdr3_nt: TGCGCCAGCAGCCAAGTACAGGGTACAGAGACCCAGTACTTC
cdr3_aa: CASSQVQGTETQYF

d_call: -
v_call: TRBV4-1
j_call: TRBJ2-7
clone_size: few
cdr3_nt: TGCGCCAGCAGCCCGGACAACTTGCGCTCCTACGAGCAGTACTTC
cdr3_aa: CASSPDNLRSYEQYF